This T cell receptor beta chain was identified during a study of shared clonotypes between healthy human individuals. Profiled with immunoSEQ multiplex PCR; TCRdb holds only in-frame clones, not every one. The sample yields 150,000 to 200,000 clones, approximately 61% seen once. A CD45RA+ naive subset and a CD45RA-negative memory subset were split from CD4+ cells. The germline gives CDR1 MNHNS, CDR2 SASEGT. V shed 1 base and J shed 8 bases, with 14 bases lying between them. The CDR3 spans 14 residues. This clonotype was sampled from a man aged 25-45 years in good health. Sample: memory CD4+ T cells sorted from blood. Subset noted: CD45RA-negative fraction. V is TRBV6-1 and J is TRBJ2-5, with D possibly being TRBD1 (6 bases). The CDR3 is CASSEGTAITTQYF. CDR3 coding DNA: TGTGCCAGCAGTGAAGGGACAGCGATAACTACCCAGTACTTC.